This record concerns one TCR beta chain sequence. Its target is not known. This sample was taken from a study of CD8+ T cells in alopecia areata. Study-wide context: Those treated were given oral tofacitinib at 5 to 10 mg twice daily.

Reverse transcribed after extraction, RNA yielded cDNA as the sequencing template. Generated by immunoSEQ multiplex PCR, the TCRdb table keeps only in-frame clones and is missing some. The sample lists about 210,000 clones; roughly two fifths were seen once. CDR1 SGHRS and CDR2 YFSETQ come from the germline V gene. The CDR3 runs to 15 residues. V was clipped by 2 bases and J by 14 bases; unmatched bases: 9. Study results and caveats: Tofacitinib did not eliminate many expanded lesional clones from scalp or blood.

Treatment defined: oral pan-JAK inhibitor, 5-10 mg twice daily. Sequenced here: CD4+ T cells sorted from blood, sampled at approximately week 30, from a patient treated with tofacitinib. This TCR was sampled from a human donor with alopecia areata. The chain has TRBV5-1 and TRBJ1-6, with 11 bases that match TRBD1. CDR3: CASSFAGQGAQTLHF. As DNA, the CDR3 is TGCGCCAGCAGCTTCGCAGGACAGGGGGCGCAGACCCTCCACTTT.